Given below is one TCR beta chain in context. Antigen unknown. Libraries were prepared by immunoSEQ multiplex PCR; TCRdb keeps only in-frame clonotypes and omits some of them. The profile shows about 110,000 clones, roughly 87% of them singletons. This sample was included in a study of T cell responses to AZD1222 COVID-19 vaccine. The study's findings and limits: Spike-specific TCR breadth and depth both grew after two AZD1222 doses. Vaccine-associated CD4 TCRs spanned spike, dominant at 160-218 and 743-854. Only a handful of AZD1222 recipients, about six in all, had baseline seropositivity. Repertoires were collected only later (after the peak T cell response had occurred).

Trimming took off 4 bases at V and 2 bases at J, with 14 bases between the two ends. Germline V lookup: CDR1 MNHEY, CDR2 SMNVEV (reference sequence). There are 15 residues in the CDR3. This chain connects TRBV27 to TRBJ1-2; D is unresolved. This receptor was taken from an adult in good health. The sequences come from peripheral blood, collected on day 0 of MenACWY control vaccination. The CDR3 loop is CASSSWGRSNYGYTF. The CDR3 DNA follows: TGTGCCAGCAGTTCGTGGGGTCGGAGCAACTATGGCTACACCTTC.